Listed below are T cell receptor beta chains from one sample, sequenced in a study of shared clonotypes between healthy human individuals. The table came from immunoSEQ multiplex PCR; TCRdb's copy has only in-frame clones and leaves some out. Seen here are 2.3 million or so clones, 80% to 95% observed once, and the top ten hold 0.39%. The sequenced sample consisted of naive CD4+ T cells from PBMCs. The receptors here all came from a man aged 18 to 29 in good health. Some clones in this sample may be carry-over from other donors' samples. The CDR3 runs from the conserved cysteine through the conserved F or W.

>TRBV11-2
CASSLAGGTQETQYF
>TRBV2
CASSSGTSRLHEQYF
>TRBV10-3
CAISHPRDGSYEQYF
>TRBV5-1
CASSLYGQGNEQFF
>TRBV6-1
CASSEALRTGSYEQYF
>TRBV7-2
CASSLVARLTYEQYF
>TRBV6-1
CASSEAQRVNLEQYF
>TRBV11-2
CASSPDRTAGELFF
>TRBV29-1
CSVRLAGGRGWFEQFF
>TRBV7-3
CASSLGYSGSEQFF
>TRBV5-1
CASSLGGRLSNTEAFF
>TRBV10-3
CAIAPSGVTYEQYF
>TRBV28
CASRGSGGNTIYF
>TRBV2
CASRREGGTYGYTF
>TRBV21-1
CASSKAPTSGSQTGELFF
>TRBV5-1
CASSHGTESNQPQHF
>TRBV28
CASSGTSSGANVLTF
>TRBV5-1
CASSQRGESWEQYF